Listed here are 24 T cell receptor beta chains from one sample, sequenced in a study of blood T cell repertoires in COVID-19 (dated by TCRdb to 2018 to 2021). To prepare the library, the immunoSEQ multiplex PCR assay was applied. Drawn from immuneACCESS, this table holds only the in-frame rearrangements with V and J called that TCRdb kept. Clones are partly lost; checked studies trace under half to an unresolved V gene and leave the rest unexplained. The sample has 50,000 to 70,000 clones on record, about nine tenths of them singletons. About 9.1% of the sample lies in the top ten. The sequencing input was peripheral blood. These receptors were obtained from a woman older than 75 with active COVID-19.

This clone appeared a single time. V usage is TRBV7-9 and J usage is TRBJ2-2; D is uncertain. The germline V gene encodes CDR1 SEHNR and CDR2 FQNEAQ (reference sequence). Trimming cost V 0 bases and J 3 bases, with 11 bases left between them. The CDR3 length is 16 residues. Here the CDR3 reads CASSLAEEIYTGELFF. The CDR3 nucleotides are TGTGCCAGCAGCTTAGCAGAGGAAATTTACACCGGGGAGCTGTTTTTT.

This rearrangement joins TRBV29-1 to TRBJ2-3, with 9 bases fitting TRBD2. Per the germline V gene, CDR1 is SQVTM and CDR2 is ANQGSEA. V shed 1 base and J 2 bases; nucleotides not matched to a gene: 10. The CDR3 length is 17 residues. DNA of the CDR3: TGCAGCGTTGAAGGGTTAGCGGGGGACGACCCCACAGATACGCAGTATTTT. As protein: CSVEGLAGDDPTDTQYF.

This rearrangement joins TRBV20-1 to TRBJ1-3; D ambiguous. Germline V lookup: CDR1 DFQATT, CDR2 SNEGSKA (reference sequence). Trimming removed 5 bases from V and 7 bases from J, with 9 bases in between. The CDR3 is made up of 11 amino acids. The CDR3 loop is CSALFGNTIYF. CDR3 coding DNA: TGCAGTGCTCTTTTCGGGAACACCATATATTTT.

The V and J genes are TRBV5-6 and TRBJ1-4; tentative D call: TRBD1 (5 bases). The CDR3 sequence is 14 residues long. Trimming took off 4 bases at V and 6 bases at J, with 13 bases between the two ends. Per the germline V gene, CDR1 is SGHDT and CDR2 is YYEEEE. The CDR3 loop is CASSRPGLDEKLFF. The CDR3, as DNA: TGTGCCAGCAGCCGACCGGGACTTGATGAAAAACTGTTTTTT.

The J gene is TRBJ2-2, the V gene TRBV5-4, with TRBD2 matching 14 bases. V lost 2 bases and J lost 4; bases outside the gene matches: 1. The CDR3 sequence is 16 residues long. The V gene's germline CDR1 is SGHNT and CDR2 YYREEE (reference sequence). The CDR3 DNA reads TGTGCCAGCAGCTTCGGGACTAGCGGGGGCACCGGGGAGCTGTTTTTT. It is translated as CASSFGTSGGTGELFF.

V usage is TRBV18 and J usage is TRBJ2-7; 7 nucleotides line up with TRBD2. J gave up 3 bases and V 5 bases, and 10 bases lay outside the gene matches. This CDR3 contains 15 residues. CDR1 and CDR2 from the germline V gene are KGHSH and LQKENI. The CDR3 loop is CASSSTGGPRYEQYV. Here the CDR3 DNA reads TGTGCCAGCTCATCCACGGGGGGACCCCGCTACGAGCAGTACGTC.

The chain combines TRBV19 with TRBJ2-1; 8 nucleotides line up with TRBD2. CDR1 is LNHDA and CDR2 is SQIVND in the germline V gene (reference sequence). V trimming: 1 base; J trimming: 2 bases; junction bases outside the gene matches: 1. This CDR3 region has 15 residues. This CDR3 is CASSIGLATYNEQFF. For the CDR3, the DNA is TGTGCCAGTAGTATAGGACTAGCGACCTACAATGAGCAGTTCTTC. The whole variable domain, filled in from reference TRBV19 and TRBJ2-1, reads DGGITQSPKYLFRKEGQNVTLSCEQNLNHDAMYWYRQDPGQGLRLIYYSQIVNDFQKGDIAEGYSVSREKKESFPLTVTSAQKNPTAFYLCASSIGLATYNEQFFGPGTRLTVL.

To note about this clone: Sequence at one end of the junction differs from germline and may be a read error. J is TRBJ1-1 and V is TRBV6-5; a weak D match, TRBD1 (6 bases). The CDR3 totals 15 residues. Germline CDR1 and CDR2: MNHEY and SVGAGI. CDR3 amino acids: CASSDSHRVWTEAFF. CDR3 DNA sequence: TGTGCCAGCAGTGACTCGCACAGGGTTTGGACTGAAGCTTTCTTT.

The CDR3 DNA reads TGTGCCAGCAGTTTGGGACAGGACTACGAGCAGTACTTC. It is translated as CASSLGQDYEQYF. The chain employs TRBV27 and TRBJ2-7; TRBD1 agrees at 8 bases. The germline gives CDR1 MNHEY, CDR2 SMNVEV (reference sequence). The CDR3 length is 13 residues. Losses at the gene ends were 3 bases for V and 3 bases for J; bases not matched to a gene: 1.

In DNA, the CDR3 is TGCGCCAGCGCGAGAGCGGGAGGAGATGGCGAGAATGAGCAGTTCTTC. Its protein product is CASARAGGDGENEQFF. The chain links TRBV10-2 to TRBJ2-1; TRBD2 agrees at 9 bases. Losses at the gene ends were 8 bases for V and 7 bases for J; bases not matched to a gene: 15. This CDR3 comprises 16 residues. CDR1 and CDR2 (germline): WSHSY, SAAADI.

The rearrangement joins TRBV27 to TRBJ2-1; 8 bases align to TRBD2. The ends lost 0 bases at V and 10 bases at J; junction bases unmatched: 8. This CDR3 has 15 amino acids. Per germline, CDR1 MNHEY and CDR2 SMNVEV (reference sequence). DNA for the CDR3: TGTGCCAGCAGTTTATCGTTAACGGGGGGGCGCGAGCAGTTCTTC. Its protein product is CASSLSLTGGREQFF.

The chain couples TRBV7-6 to TRBJ2-7; 7 bases agree with TRBD1. The CDR3 is 13 amino acids. Trimming removed 5 bases from V and 4 bases from J; junction bases left unmatched: 5. Germline V gene sequence: CDR1 SGHVS, CDR2 FNYEAQ. CDR3 nucleotide sequence: TGTGCCAGCAGCCCTAAGACAGGGTACGAGCAGTACTTC. Translating gives CASSPKTGYEQYF.

The chain uses TRBV20-1 and TRBJ2-1, with 8 nucleotides matching TRBD2. This CDR3 is built from 16 residues. The ends lost 3 bases at V and 4 bases at J; junction bases unmatched: 11. Looked up from germline, CDR1 is DFQATT and CDR2 is SNEGSKA (reference sequence). The CDR3 DNA sequence: TGCAGTGCTAGTACGGAAAGCGGGAGAGTATACAATGAGCAGTTCTTC. As protein: CSASTESGRVYNEQFF.

J is TRBJ2-5 and V is TRBV15; the D gene is possibly TRBD2 (5 bases). Trimming removed 0 bases from V and 5 bases from J, with 13 bases in between. Germline V CDR1 and CDR2: LNHNV, YYDKDF (reference sequence). This CDR3 is built from 15 residues. Here the CDR3 reads CATSREATRGETQYF. CDR3 nucleotide sequence: TGTGCCACCAGCAGAGAAGCGACCCGAGGGGAGACCCAGTACTTC. The full variable domain, rest sourced from reference TRBV15 and TRBJ2-5, is DAMVIQNPRYQVTQFGKPVTLSCSQTLNHNVMYWYQQKSSQAPKLLFHYYDKDFNNEADTPDNFQSRRPNTSFCFLDIRSPGLGDTAMYLCATSREATRGETQYFGPGTRLLVL.

This clone appeared a single time. This chain joins TRBV5-4 and TRBJ1-2, with TRBD1 matching over 8 bases. V dropped 3 bases and J dropped 8; count of bases not matched to a gene: 3. The CDR3 is made up of 12 amino acids. Germline CDR1 SGHNT, CDR2 YYREEE (reference sequence). The CDR3 here is CASSSPGGGYTF. The CDR3 nucleotides are TGTGCCAGCAGCTCCCCAGGGGGCGGCTACACCTTC. The full variable domain, in which reference TRBV5-4 and TRBJ1-2 provide the parts outside the CDR3, is ETGVTQSPTHLIKTRGQQVTLRCSSQSGHNTVSWYQQALGQGPQFIFQYYREEENGRGNFPPRFSGLQFPNYSSELNVNALELDDSALYLCASSSPGGGYTFGSGTRLTVV.

The rearrangement uses TRBV7-9 and TRBJ2-1; 7 bases match TRBD1. V gave up 4 bases and J gave up 8 bases; unmatched junction bases: 11. The CDR3 contains 15 residues. In germline, CDR1 is SEHNR, CDR2 FQNEAQ (reference sequence). The CDR3 sequence is CASSSSRGYSDEQFF. The CDR3 region has the DNA TGTGCCAGCAGCTCCAGCAGGGGGTATTCGGATGAGCAGTTCTTC.

This clone occurred once. The chain uses TRBV25-1 and TRBJ1-2; D not certain. The germline V gene has CDR1 MGHDK and CDR2 SYGVNS. The CDR3 sequence is 13 residues long. The V end lost 3 bases, the J end lost 4 bases, and 9 bases lay between the germline ends. The CDR3 loop reads CASSDDYSYGYTF. The CDR3 coding sequence is TGTGCCAGCAGTGACGACTACAGCTATGGCTACACCTTC.

The V gene is TRBV2, the J gene TRBJ1-1, with a weak D call TRBD1 (5 bases). V was shortened by 5 bases and J by 4 bases, with 11 bases between the two germline ends. From germline, CDR1 is SNHLY and CDR2 FYNNEI. There are 13 residues in the CDR3. The CDR3 DNA follows: TGTGCCAGCAGTTGGGGGGTCGCCACTGAAGCTTTCTTT. Its translation is CASSWGVATEAFF.

This clone came up once. This rearrangement joins TRBV7-9 to TRBJ1-1; 8 bases are shared with TRBD1. This CDR3 region has 13 residues. The germline V gene has CDR1 SEHNR and CDR2 FQNEAQ (reference sequence). Trimming took 6 bases from V and 8 from J; bases not matched to a gene: 8. The CDR3 DNA reads as TGTGCCAGCAGGGCTGGACAGGGCTTCGAAGCTTTCTTT. This sequence encodes CASRAGQGFEAFF.

The chain recombines TRBV29-1 with TRBJ2-1; D not certain. Trimming stripped 4 bases from V and 1 base from J, with 11 bases between. The length of the CDR3 is 14 residues. Germline CDR1 and CDR2: SQVTM and ANQGSEA. Written as DNA, the CDR3 is TGCAGCGTTGCGCAGGATGGGTCCTACAATGAGCAGTTCTTC. As protein: CSVAQDGSYNEQFF.

A remark on this clone: This sample also contains other DNA sequences that code for the same CDR3. CDR3 region: CAANRDLIYEQYF. As DNA, the CDR3 is TGTGCGGCTAACCGGGACTTAATTTACGAGCAGTACTTC. The chain joins TRBV28 to TRBJ2-7; D possibly corresponds to TRBD2 (6 bases). Germline V gene lookup returns CDR1 MDHEN and CDR2 SYDVKM. This CDR3 is 13 amino acids long.

The J gene is TRBJ2-3, the V gene TRBV24-1; D is uncertain. Between the trimmed V and J ends, which lost 7 bases and 1 base, there was a span of 11 bases. CDR3 size: 14 residues. The germline CDR1 and CDR2 sequences are KGHDR and SFDVKD. The chain's CDR3 is CATRFSQGTDTQYF. The CDR3 nucleotides read TGTGCCACCAGGTTCTCCCAGGGCACAGATACGCAGTATTTT.

CDR3 nucleotide sequence: TGTGCCAGCAGTGAGGGGGGGCCGAGGACCGGGGAGCTGTTTTTT. Translated, it gives CASSEGGPRTGELFF. The rearrangement uses TRBV25-1 and TRBJ2-2; possibly TRBD2 for D (7 bases). Trimming pared 3 bases from V and 5 bases from J, leaving 13 bases between. This CDR3 comprises 15 residues. Germline V gene data show CDR1 as MGHDK and CDR2 as SYGVNS.

In its sample, this clone was seen once. The V and J genes are TRBV28 and TRBJ1-1; D gene unclear. V lost 5 bases to trimming and J lost 6 bases, with 4 bases between them. The germline CDR1 and CDR2 sequences are MDHEN and SYDVKM. The CDR3 has 10 amino acids. The CDR3 DNA is TGTGCCAGCAGTCACTCTGAAGCTTTCTTT. Its protein is CASSHSEAFF.